A single sample gave rise to the 18 T cell receptor beta chains below, sequenced in a study of spatial heterogeneity in lung cancer. Documented time point: blood at routine non-recurrence follow-up after resection. Without sorting, whole RNA was sequenced from tumor, nontumor lung or frozen PBMC. Via MiXCR, TCRdb re-called the 5' RACE reads, giving one row per CDR3 protein. The table records some 120,000 distinct CDR3 sequences, 12% of them present only once. This material consisted of PBMCs, taken at follow-up. Receptors originate from a male donor with early-stage non-small cell lung cancer.

In this sample, this clonotype turned up many times. The CDR3 DNA reads TGCAGCTCATCCAGGGATCACACAGATACGCAGTATTTT. Its protein is CSSSRDHTDTQYF. The chain has TRBV29-1 and TRBJ2-3, with TRBD1 as a possible D gene (5 bases). The length of the CDR3 is 13 residues. Germline lookup yields CDR1 SQVTM and CDR2 ANQGSEA. V lost 8 bases, J lost 2 bases, and 14 bases lay in between.

This clonotype occurred many times. The genes are TRBV15 and TRBJ1-4; D unclear. The CDR3 extends over 14 amino acids. Germline-derived CDR1 and CDR2 are LNHNV and YYDKDF (reference sequence). V lost 5 bases to trimming and J lost 0 bases, with 7 bases between them. The CDR3 DNA follows: TGTGCCACCAGCCGGGCCGCAACTAATGAAAAACTGTTTTTT. Protein sequence: CATSRAATNEKLFF.

A few counts support this clonotype. Here the CDR3 reads CSVLDRWATDTQYF. CDR3 DNA sequence: TGCAGCGTCTTGGACAGGTGGGCGACAGATACGCAGTATTTT. The chain joins TRBV29-1 to TRBJ2-3; TRBD1 matches 7 bases. Germline CDR1 reads SQVTM; CDR2 reads ANQGSEA. The CDR3 sequence is 14 residues long. The V gene end was trimmed by 6 bases and the J gene end by 3 bases; junction bases not matched to a gene: 9.

Of note for this clonotype: At one end the junction does not follow the germline gene, possibly because of a read error. The V and J genes are TRBV7-7 and TRBJ2-2; weak D call: TRBD1 (5 bases). The CDR3 covers 14 residues. Germline V CDR1 and CDR2: SSHAT, FNYEAQ (reference sequence). DNA of the CDR3: TGTGCTAGCAGCGAAAGACAGTTCACCGGGGAGCTGTTTTTT. It yields the protein CASSERQFTGELFF.

This clonotype was detected only a few times. The chain uses TRBV28 and TRBJ2-5; D might be TRBD1 (6 bases). Germline V lookup: CDR1 MDHEN, CDR2 SYDVKM. The CDR3 covers 14 residues. V lost 3 bases to trimming and J lost 4 bases, with 12 bases between them. The CDR3 loop reads CASSFWGQRETQYF. In nucleotides, the CDR3 is TGTGCCAGCAGTTTTTGGGGACAAAGAGAGACCCAGTACTTC.

This clonotype was seen at least ten times. A read error may produce the germline difference seen at one junction end. This chain uses TRBV3-1 with TRBJ2-7, with 14 bases matching TRBD2. The CDR3 loop spans 12 amino acids. Germline V gene data show CDR1 as LGHDT and CDR2 as YNNKEL (reference sequence). In nucleotides, the CDR3 is TGTGCCAGCGGGACTAGCGGGGGCCCTGGAAACTTC. Protein: CASGTSGGPGNF.

There are a few counts of this clonotype. V gene TRBV12-3 or TRBV12-4 combines with J gene TRBJ2-1; 10 positions agree with TRBD2. The CDR3 covers 15 residues. V lost 1 base to trimming and J lost 9 bases; unmatched junction nucleotides: 6. The CDR3 sequence: CASSLVASGGGEQFF. CDR3 coding DNA: TGTGCCAGCAGTTTAGTGGCTAGCGGGGGTGGTGAGCAGTTCTTC.

The V gene is TRBV5-1, the J gene TRBJ2-5; 8 nucleotides align to TRBD2. Germline V gene lookup returns CDR1 SGHRS and CDR2 YFSETQ. Unmatched junction bases numbered 9, after V lost 0 bases and J lost 2 bases. This CDR3 is 17 amino acids long. CDR3 sequence: CASSLVPTSAGQETQYF. CDR3 DNA: TGCGCCAGCAGCTTGGTCCCGACTAGCGCGGGACAAGAGACCCAGTACTTC.

This clonotype was found many times. The chain employs TRBV4-1 and TRBJ2-5, with D uncertain. Germline CDR1 MGHRA, CDR2 YSYEKL. V was pared by 1 base and J by 5 bases, with 11 bases between. The CDR3 loop spans 14 amino acids. This CDR3 is CASSQGAGLETQYF. The CDR3 DNA reads as TGCGCCAGCAGCCAAGGGGCTGGTTTGGAGACCCAGTACTTC.

This clonotype was detected a few times. The genes are TRBV18 and TRBJ1-2; D is possibly TRBD1 (5 bases). The CDR3 is made up of 13 amino acids. CDR1 is KGHSH and CDR2 is LQKENI in the germline V gene. Trimming pared 3 bases from V and 8 bases from J, leaving 13 bases between. CDR3 residues: CASSPDIEGGYTF. The CDR3 nucleotides read TGTGCCAGCTCACCGGACATCGAGGGGGGCTACACCTTC.

This clonotype has a count of ten or more. As DNA, the CDR3 is TGTGCCACCCTTAAGCAGGGTGACAATGAGCAGTTCTTC. Its translation is CATLKQGDNEQFF. The chain joins TRBV7-8 to TRBJ2-1; TRBD1 is a possible D gene (5 bases). Germline CDR1 SGHVS, CDR2 FQNEAQ. Trimming cost V 10 bases and J 5 bases, with 15 bases left between them. The CDR3 totals 13 residues.

This clonotype has a handful of counts. The CDR3: CATSSAQGPNIQYF. The CDR3 DNA is TGTGCCACCAGCAGCGCCCAAGGACCGAACATTCAGTACTTC. The chain combines TRBV15 with TRBJ2-4, with no clear D. CDR3 length: 14 residues. Trimming removed 3 bases at V and 7 bases at J, with 13 bases between. Germline assignment: CDR1 LNHNV and CDR2 YYDKDF (reference sequence).

This clonotype was found a few times. The chain is built from TRBV2 and TRBJ1-5; tentative D call: TRBD1 (5 bases). In germline, CDR1 is SNHLY, CDR2 FYNNEI. The CDR3 covers 14 residues. The V and J ends lost 4 bases and 4 bases respectively, with 11 bases between them. In DNA, the CDR3 is TGTGCCAGCAGTGGGGGGAACAGGAATCAGCCCCAGCATTTT. The encoded protein is CASSGGNRNQPQHF. Full variable domain (rest looked up from reference TRBV2 and TRBJ1-5): EPEVTQTPSHQVTQMGQEVILRCVPISNHLYFYWYRQILGQKVEFLVSFYNNEISEKSEIFDDQFSVERPDGSNFTLKIRSTKLEDSAMYFCASSGGNRNQPQHFGDGTRLSIL.

This clonotype was counted only a few times. The V gene is TRBV4-3, the J gene TRBJ1-3, with D possibly being TRBD1 (6 bases). The germline gives CDR1 LGHNA, CDR2 YSLEER. The CDR3 extends over 15 amino acids. Between the trimmed V and J ends, which lost 4 bases and 11 bases, there was a span of 21 bases. Here the CDR3 reads CASSRLQGGGDAIYF. The CDR3 DNA follows: TGCGCCAGCAGCCGGCTACAAGGGGGAGGGGACGCCATATATTTT.

This clonotype appeared once. The chain combines TRBV5-5 with TRBJ1-5; no reliable D call. The CDR3 loop spans 14 amino acids. Trimming removed 0 bases from V and 7 bases from J, with 11 bases in between. The germline CDR1 and CDR2 sequences are SGHKS and YYEKEE (reference sequence). The CDR3 sequence: CASSLAVREQPQHF. CDR3 bases: TGTGCCAGCAGCTTGGCAGTCCGGGAACAGCCCCAGCATTTT.

This rearrangement joins TRBV6-6 to TRBJ2-1, with D perhaps matching TRBD2 (5 bases). The germline gives CDR1 MNHNY, CDR2 SVGAGI (reference sequence). Trimming stripped 2 bases from V and 8 bases from J, with 13 bases between. There are 14 residues in the CDR3. DNA of the CDR3: TGTGCCAGCAGTTACAATGGGGTCGGGGATGAGCAGTTCTTC. Amino acids: CASSYNGVGDEQFF.

This chain joins TRBV10-3 and TRBJ2-6; the D gene is possibly TRBD2 (5 bases). CDR3 length equals 16 residues. Trimming cost V 6 bases and J 4 bases, with 16 bases left between them. In germline, CDR1 is ENHRY, CDR2 SYGVKD. In DNA form, the CDR3 reads TGTGCCATCAGCCCGGTGCGGGCGTCCGGGGCCAACGTCCTGACTTTC. Protein: CAISPVRASGANVLTF.

V gene TRBV4-3 combines with J gene TRBJ1-2; D is unresolved. This CDR3 comprises 14 residues. Trimming took 2 bases from V and 8 from J, leaving 15 bases between them. Germline CDR1 and CDR2: LGHNA and YSLEER. The CDR3 coding sequence is TGCGCCAGCAGCCAAACTCAGGTCTTAACGGGCTACACCTTC. Amino acid sequence: CASSQTQVLTGYTF.